The 16 T cell receptor beta chains in this list originate from one sample, sequenced in a study of spatial heterogeneity in lung cancer. Noted time point: blood at routine non-recurrence follow-up after resection. Whole RNA came from tumor, nontumor lung or frozen PBMC and was sequenced without being sorted. TCRdb passed the 5' RACE reads through MiXCR, listing each CDR3 protein once. The table lists around 110,000 distinct CDR3 sequences, 9.5% to 15% of them singletons. The sequencing here drew on PBMCs, taken at follow-up. The receptors here all came from a male donor with early-stage non-small cell lung cancer.

This clonotype has more than one count but fewer than ten. The chain employs TRBV7-8 and TRBJ2-7; unclear D gene. Trimming took off 5 bases at V and 2 bases at J, with 13 bases between the two ends. The germline V gene encodes CDR1 SGHVS and CDR2 FQNEAQ. The CDR3 has 14 residues. The CDR3 loop is CASSPGRFTYEQYF. The CDR3 DNA is TGTGCCAGCAGCCCCGGTAGGTTTACCTACGAGCAGTACTTC.

This clonotype was seen a handful of times. In DNA, the CDR3 is TGTGCCAGCAGTTTGGGCAGCCACGCTGGAAACACCATATATTTT. Amino acids: CASSLGSHAGNTIYF. V is TRBV12-3 or TRBV12-4 and J is TRBJ1-3; D not certain. V was pared by 3 bases and J by 2 bases, with 11 bases between. The CDR3 contains 15 residues.

This clonotype was observed a few times. V and J are TRBV6-1 and TRBJ2-7; the D call may be TRBD1 or TRBD2 (6 bases each). This CDR3 contains 13 residues. The germline V gene has CDR1 MNHNS and CDR2 SASEGT. V was shortened by 6 bases and J by 2 bases, with 11 bases between the two germline ends. The CDR3 spells CASSLRGPYEQYF. CDR3 coding DNA: TGTGCCAGCAGCCTTCGGGGGCCCTACGAGCAGTACTTC.

This clonotype was counted ten times or more. The CDR3 loop reads CSVALLLGTEAFF. In DNA form, the CDR3 reads TGCAGCGTTGCCCTACTCCTAGGCACTGAAGCTTTCTTT. The genes are TRBV29-1 and TRBJ1-1; D is ambiguous. Germline CDR1 is SQVTM and CDR2 is ANQGSEA. V lost 4 bases, J lost 4 bases, and 13 bases lay in between. The CDR3 runs 13 residues.

A few counts support this clonotype. This chain links TRBV29-1 with TRBJ2-7; D gene uncertain. The CDR3 is 13 amino acids. Germline V gives CDR1 SQVTM, CDR2 ANQGSEA. V was shortened by 7 bases and J by 5 bases, with 18 bases between the two germline ends. The CDR3 region has the DNA TGCAGCGCCCAGGACCCCAAACGCAACGAGCAGTACTTC. This translates into CSAQDPKRNEQYF.

The rearrangement links TRBV27 to TRBJ1-6, with TRBD1 as a possible D gene (5 bases). CDR3 length equals 15 residues. The germline CDR1 and CDR2 sequences are MNHEY and SMNVEV (reference sequence). The V and J ends lost 2 bases and 5 bases respectively, with 10 bases between them. CDR3 region: CASSLNQGHNSPLHF. In DNA form, the CDR3 reads TGTGCCAGCAGTTTAAATCAGGGCCATAATTCACCCCTCCACTTT.

V gene TRBV27 combines with J gene TRBJ2-4, with TRBD1 as a possible D gene (6 bases). Germline lookup yields CDR1 MNHEY and CDR2 SMNVEV (reference sequence). V dropped 6 bases and J dropped 6 bases, with 15 bases sitting between them. The CDR3 extends over 14 amino acids. The DNA of the CDR3 is TGTGCCAGCAGACAGGGCGAGTCGGCAAACATTCAGTACTTC. It is translated as CASRQGESANIQYF.

The sample holds many counts of this clonotype. This sequence joins TRBV4-1 and TRBJ1-1; TRBD1 matches at 7 bases. The CDR3 totals 14 residues. V dropped 1 base and J dropped 4; count of bases not matched to a gene: 3. Germline V gene lookup returns CDR1 MGHRA and CDR2 YSYEKL. The chain's CDR3 is CASSQAHRGTEAFF. The CDR3 bases are TGCGCCAGCAGCCAAGCACACAGGGGCACTGAAGCTTTCTTT.

This clonotype was observed at least ten times. This chain links TRBV9 with TRBJ2-2; D unresolved. The CDR3 spans 16 residues. CDR1 and CDR2 (germline): SGDLS, YYNGEE. V was cut by 4 bases and J by 0 bases, with 13 bases left in between. CDR3 nucleotide sequence: TGTGCCAGCAGCTCAGTTCTCTGGACGAACACCGGGGAGCTGTTTTTT. Translated: CASSSVLWTNTGELFF.

This clonotype was observed at least ten times. J is TRBJ1-1 and V is TRBV6-2 or TRBV6-3; 8 positions match TRBD1. Looked up from germline, CDR1 is MNHEY and CDR2 is SVGEGT. Trimming cost V 1 base and J 5 bases; bases outside gene matches: 6. The CDR3 extends over 15 amino acids. CDR3 in amino acids: CASSYYYQGATEAFF. The CDR3 DNA follows: TGTGCCAGCAGTTACTATTATCAGGGGGCGACTGAAGCTTTCTTT.

CDR3 in DNA: TGCAGTGCTTCTCCGACAGGGAGGAGGACCACAGATACGCAGTATTTT. It translates to CSASPTGRRTTDTQYF. The V gene is TRBV20-1, the J gene TRBJ2-3, with D possibly matching TRBD1 (7 bases). V was trimmed by 5 bases and J by 2 bases, leaving 20 bases between them. The length of the CDR3 is 16 residues. CDR1 and CDR2 (germline): DFQATT, SNEGSKA (reference sequence).

The table lists this clonotype with a few counts. V and J are TRBV5-1 and TRBJ2-7; D gene ambiguous. V lost 0 bases to trimming and J lost 7 bases, with 17 bases between them. The germline CDR1 and CDR2 sequences are SGHRS and YFSETQ. CDR3 length equals 15 residues. CDR3 region: CASSLGRTDPSEQYF. As DNA, the CDR3 is TGCGCCAGCAGCTTGGGCAGAACAGATCCCTCGGAGCAGTACTTC.

This clonotype came up many times. The chain is built from TRBV29-1 and TRBJ1-2; no firm D call. The germline V gene has CDR1 SQVTM and CDR2 ANQGSEA. The CDR3 has 11 residues. V lost 7 bases, J lost 0 bases, and 6 bases lay in between. CDR3 loop: CSAMANYGYTF. CDR3 bases: TGCAGCGCAATGGCTAACTATGGCTACACCTTC.

J is TRBJ2-1 and V is TRBV11-2; D not certain. V dropped 0 bases and J dropped 6 bases, with 9 bases sitting between them. Germline V CDR1 and CDR2: SGHAT, FQNNGV. This CDR3 comprises 14 residues. The CDR3 nucleotides read TGTGCCAGCAGCTTAGAAAGGTCTAGCAATGAGCAGTTCTTC. Residues: CASSLERSSNEQFF.

This clonotype has at least ten counts. The chain joins TRBV20-1 to TRBJ1-1; TRBD1 agrees at 9 bases. V lost 7 bases and J lost 0; bases outside the gene matches: 6. Per germline, CDR1 DFQATT and CDR2 SNEGSKA (reference sequence). This CDR3 is built from 14 residues. The CDR3 DNA reads as TGCAGTGTCGGACAGGGGCTACTGAACACTGAAGCTTTCTTT. Its translation: CSVGQGLLNTEAFF.

This clonotype was observed many times. The chain uses TRBV27 and TRBJ1-6; 7 bases map to TRBD1. V trimming: 4 bases; J trimming: 8 bases; junction bases outside the gene matches: 5. Per the germline V gene, CDR1 is MNHEY and CDR2 is SMNVEV (reference sequence). The CDR3 spans 14 residues. CDR3 protein: CASSSTGTDSPLHF. CDR3 in DNA: TGTGCCAGCAGTTCGACAGGGACGGATTCACCCCTCCACTTT.